Below, 8 T cell receptor beta chains from the same sample are listed, as sequenced in a study of cytomegalovirus exposure and HLA in healthy donors. Amplification used 60 Vbeta primers and 13 Jbeta primers. Measured with immunoSEQ multiplex PCR; TCRdb has only the in-frame clones, and not every one. The profile covers approximately 220,000 clones, with over 65% appearing a single time and 0.63% taken by the ten largest. The sequencing sample was made of PBMCs. The origin of the receptors is a man aged 18 to 30 in good health and CMV-seronegative.

This chain uses TRBV6-1 with TRBJ2-7; TRBD2 matches 7 bases. The CDR3 sequence is 12 residues long. J was trimmed by 3 bases and V by 6 bases; bases with no gene match: 2. Germline loops: CDR1 MNHNS, CDR2 SASEGT. The CDR3 coding sequence is TGTGCCAGCAGCGGACTAGTCTACGAGCAGTACTTC. It yields the protein CASSGLVYEQYF.

The chain employs TRBV18 and TRBJ2-5, with 9 nucleotides matching TRBD2. Judging by the DNA end, TRBJ2-7 fits better; the J call may be wrong. CDR3 length: 15 amino acids. Germline CDR1 and CDR2: KGHSH and LQKENI. The DNA of the CDR3 is TGTGCCAGCTCAGAGACTAGCGGATGGTCCTACGAGCAGTACTTC. It is translated as CASSETSGWSYEQYF.

This chain links TRBV25-1 with TRBJ1-4; possible D gene TRBD1, 6 bases. The V end lost 2 bases, the J end lost 7 bases, and 14 bases lay between the germline ends. The germline gives CDR1 MGHDK, CDR2 SYGVNS. This CDR3 is built from 15 residues. CDR3 coding DNA: TGTGCCAGCAGTGAAAGGGGGAGTCGGGTTGAAAAACTGTTTTTT. This codes for CASSERGSRVEKLFF.

The CDR3 nucleotides are TGTGCCAGCAGCCCACAAGAGACCCAGTACTTC. Protein sequence: CASSPQETQYF. The V call is TRBV7-9, the J call TRBJ2-5, with D uncertain. CDR1 and CDR2 from the germline V gene are SEHNR and FQNEAQ (reference sequence). The CDR3 is 11 amino acids. V was shortened by 5 bases and J by 2 bases, with 3 bases between the two germline ends.

This chain connects TRBV7-9 to TRBJ2-4; 7 bases line up with TRBD1. Germline CDR1 and CDR2: SEHNR and FQNEAQ (reference sequence). This CDR3 comprises 15 residues. J was trimmed by 5 bases and V by 7 bases; bases with no gene match: 11. In DNA form, the CDR3 reads TGTGCCAGCACTAAAGGGGGCAGCTTTCAAAACATTCAGTACTTC. It yields the protein CASTKGGSFQNIQYF.

The chain couples TRBV9 to TRBJ1-2; perhaps TRBD1 as D (5 bases). Germline V gene lookup returns CDR1 SGDLS and CDR2 YYNGEE. CDR3 length: 14 residues. Trimming took 4 bases from V and 2 from J, leaving 12 bases between them. CDR3: CASSPPGENYGYTF. As DNA, the CDR3 is TGTGCCAGCAGCCCCCCGGGGGAGAACTATGGCTACACCTTC.

The genes are TRBV18 and TRBJ1-4, with 11 bases lining up with TRBD1. Germline lookup yields CDR1 KGHSH and CDR2 LQKENI. The CDR3 length is 16 residues. V shed 6 bases, J shed 7 bases, and the junction held 10 bases outside the gene matches. CDR3 region: CASSLLHGTGGEKLFF. The CDR3 DNA reads as TGTGCCAGCTCGCTTTTGCACGGGACAGGGGGTGAAAAACTGTTTTTT.

The genes are TRBV30 and TRBJ2-1, with 11 bases identical to TRBD1. CDR3 length: 15 amino acids. Germline loops: CDR1 GTSNPN, CDR2 SVGIG (reference sequence). Unmatched junction bases numbered 4, after V lost 0 bases and J lost 6 bases. The CDR3 DNA follows: TGTGCCTGGAGTGTAGCCGGGACAGGGGGCAATGAGCAGTTCTTC. It codes for CAWSVAGTGGNEQFF.